This entry lists 5 T cell receptor beta chains sequenced from one sample in a study of blood T cell repertoires in COVID-19. Repertoires were generated with immunoSEQ multiplex PCR, while TCRdb's copy carries only in-frame clones and drops some. The table lists about 190,000 clones, approximately 80% of them singletons, with roughly 14% in the top ten. The sequencing sample was made of peripheral blood. All receptors come from a man in his fifties or sixties who had recovered from COVID-19.

This sequence joins TRBV21-1 and TRBJ1-5. TRBV21-1 constitutes a pseudogene. The CDR3 totals 15 residues. The CDR3: CASSPARHCDQPQHF. In DNA, the CDR3 is TGTGCCAGCAGCCCCGCGAGGCACTGTGATCAGCCCCAGCATTTT.

The rearrangement links TRBV5-1 to TRBJ2-5, with 12 bases fitting TRBD2. After removal of 5 bases from V and 5 bases from J, the junction contained 4 bases not matched to a gene. CDR1 is SGHRS, CDR2 YFSETQ, per germline. This CDR3 region has 14 residues. The CDR3 here is CASRTSGSAETQYF. In DNA form, the CDR3 reads TGCGCCAGCAGGACTAGCGGGAGCGCGGAGACCCAGTACTTC.

The J gene is TRBJ1-4, the V gene TRBV6-6, with D uncertain. The CDR3 sequence is 12 residues long. The V gene lost 7 bases and the J gene lost 14 bases, with 17 bases spanning the gap. Germline values: CDR1 MNHNY, CDR2 SVGAGI (reference sequence). The CDR3 spells CASIFGGQVLFF. As DNA, the CDR3 is TGTGCCAGCATTTTCGGAGGGCAGGTGCTGTTTTTT.

This chain uses TRBV18 with TRBJ1-5; a weak D match, TRBD1 (5 bases). Per the germline V gene, CDR1 is KGHSH and CDR2 is LQKENI. The CDR3 contains 14 residues. The V gene lost 0 bases and the J gene lost 9 bases, with 12 bases spanning the gap. The CDR3 bases are TGTGCCAGCTCACCACCGGGGGAGGGTGGGCCCCAGCATTTT. Protein sequence: CASSPPGEGGPQHF.

The rearrangement joins TRBV10-1 to TRBJ2-2; no clear D. The V end was cut by 3 bases, the J end by 6 bases, with 8 bases between. The length of the CDR3 is 13 residues. Germline assignment: CDR1 WNHNN and CDR2 SYGVQD (reference sequence). CDR3 loop: CASSDRSAGELFF. In DNA, the CDR3 is TGCGCCAGCAGTGATCGTTCTGCCGGGGAGCTGTTTTTT.